The clone carrying this T cell receptor (beta chain) was seen more than once but under ten times. V gave up 3 bases and J gave up 5 bases; unmatched junction bases: 8. The CDR3 consists of 16 residues. Germline values: CDR1 SGHDT, CDR2 YYEEEE. The data were produced by immunoSEQ multiplex PCR, yet TCRdb's version contains in-frame clones alone and is incomplete. The sample consists of approximately 340,000 clones, approximately 91% of them appearing once. This sample was taken from a study of blood T cell repertoires in COVID-19. Across the whole study: Donors in the United States, Italy and Spain gave samples during acute or convalescent COVID-19.

Self-reported history from a screening survey and questionnaire set each donor's cohort. The chain joins TRBV5-6 to TRBJ1-1; 12 positions agree with TRBD1. Sequenced: PBMCs or T cells enriched from blood (not recorded which). This receptor was obtained from a woman aged 40 to 50 who had been exposed to COVID-19. CDR3 bases: TGTGCCAGCAGCTGGGACAGGGGGCTTCGCGGGACTGAAGCTTTCTTT. Protein product: CASSWDRGLRGTEAFF.